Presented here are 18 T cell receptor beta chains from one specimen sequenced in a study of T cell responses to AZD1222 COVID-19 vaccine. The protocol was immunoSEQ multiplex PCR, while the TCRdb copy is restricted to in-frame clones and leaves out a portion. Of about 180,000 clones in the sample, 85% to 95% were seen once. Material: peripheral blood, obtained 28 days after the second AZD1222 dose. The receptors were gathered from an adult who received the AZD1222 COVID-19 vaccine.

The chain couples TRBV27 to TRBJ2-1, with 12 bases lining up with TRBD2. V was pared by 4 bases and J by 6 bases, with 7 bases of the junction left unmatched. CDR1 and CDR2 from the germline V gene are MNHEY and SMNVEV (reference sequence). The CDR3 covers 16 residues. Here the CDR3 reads CASSSSSGRATNEQFF. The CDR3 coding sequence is TGTGCCAGCAGTTCCTCTAGCGGGAGGGCCACCAATGAGCAGTTCTTC.

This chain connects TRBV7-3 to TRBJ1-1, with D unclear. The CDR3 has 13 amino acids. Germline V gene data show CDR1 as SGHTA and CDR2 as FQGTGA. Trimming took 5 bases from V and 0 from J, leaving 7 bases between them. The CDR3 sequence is CASSKHLNTEAFF. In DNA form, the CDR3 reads TGTGCCAGCAGCAAACACCTGAACACTGAAGCTTTCTTT.

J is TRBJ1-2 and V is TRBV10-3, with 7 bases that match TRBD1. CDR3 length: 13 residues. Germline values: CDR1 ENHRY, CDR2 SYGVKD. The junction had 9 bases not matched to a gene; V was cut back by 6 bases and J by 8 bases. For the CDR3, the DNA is TGTGCCATCAGGAGGGACAGTTCGGAGGGCTACACCTTC. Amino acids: CAIRRDSSEGYTF.

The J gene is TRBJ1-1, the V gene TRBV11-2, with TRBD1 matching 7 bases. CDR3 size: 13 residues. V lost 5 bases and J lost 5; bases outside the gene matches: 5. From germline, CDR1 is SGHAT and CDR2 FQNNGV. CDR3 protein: CASSQTGVTEAFF. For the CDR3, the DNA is TGTGCCAGCAGCCAAACAGGGGTAACTGAAGCTTTCTTT.

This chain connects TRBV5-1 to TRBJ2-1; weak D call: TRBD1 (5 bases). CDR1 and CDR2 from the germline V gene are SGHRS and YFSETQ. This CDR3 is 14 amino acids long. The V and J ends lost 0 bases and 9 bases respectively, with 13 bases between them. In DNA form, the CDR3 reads TGCGCCAGCAGCTTGGCTCAGGGCACCGGTGAGCAGTTCTTC. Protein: CASSLAQGTGEQFF.

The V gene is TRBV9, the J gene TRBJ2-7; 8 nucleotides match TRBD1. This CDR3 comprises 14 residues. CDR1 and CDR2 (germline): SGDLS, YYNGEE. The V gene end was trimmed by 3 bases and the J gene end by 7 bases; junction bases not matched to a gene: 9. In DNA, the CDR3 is TGTGCCAGCAGCGCCGGACAGGGTTCGGGTGAGCAGTACTTC. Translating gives CASSAGQGSGEQYF.

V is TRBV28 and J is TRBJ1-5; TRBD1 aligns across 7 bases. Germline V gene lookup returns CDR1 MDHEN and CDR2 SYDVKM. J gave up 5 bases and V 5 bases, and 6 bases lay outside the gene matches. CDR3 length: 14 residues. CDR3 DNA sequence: TGTGCCAGCAGTCCGACAGGGCAGCATCAGCCCCAGCATTTT. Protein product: CASSPTGQHQPQHF.

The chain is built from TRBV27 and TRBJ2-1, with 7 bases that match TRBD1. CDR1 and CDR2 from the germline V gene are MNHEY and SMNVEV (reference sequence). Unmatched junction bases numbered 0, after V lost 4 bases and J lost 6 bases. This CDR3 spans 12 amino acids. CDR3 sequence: CASSYRGNEQFF. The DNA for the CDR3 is TGTGCCAGCAGTTACAGGGGCAATGAGCAGTTCTTC.

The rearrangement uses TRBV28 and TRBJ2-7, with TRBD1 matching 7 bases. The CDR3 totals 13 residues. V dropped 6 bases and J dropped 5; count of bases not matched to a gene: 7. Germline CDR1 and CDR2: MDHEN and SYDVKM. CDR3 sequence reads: CASRPTGSHEQYF. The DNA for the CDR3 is TGTGCCAGCAGGCCGACAGGGTCCCACGAGCAGTACTTC.

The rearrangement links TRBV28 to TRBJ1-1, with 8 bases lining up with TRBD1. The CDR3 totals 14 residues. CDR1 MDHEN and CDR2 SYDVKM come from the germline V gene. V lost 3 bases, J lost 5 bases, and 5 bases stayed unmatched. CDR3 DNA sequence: TGTGCCAGCAGTTTTGGGACAGGTCAAACTGAAGCTTTCTTT. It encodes CASSFGTGQTEAFF.

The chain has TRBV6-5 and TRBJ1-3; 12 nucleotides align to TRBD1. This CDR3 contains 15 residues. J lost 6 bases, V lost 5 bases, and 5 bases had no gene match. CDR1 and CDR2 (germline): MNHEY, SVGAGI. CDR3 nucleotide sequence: TGTGCCAGCAGTCCGGGACAGGGGGCTGTAAACACCATATATTTT. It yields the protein CASSPGQGAVNTIYF.

CDR3 in DNA: TGTGCCAGCAGCCAAACCCGGGGGGGGGATAACTATGGCTACACCTTC. This sequence encodes CASSQTRGGDNYGYTF. The chain employs TRBV4-2 and TRBJ1-2, with D tentatively TRBD1 (5 bases). Germline V CDR1 and CDR2: LGHNA, YNFKEQ. The CDR3 length is 16 residues. V lost 2 bases and J 1 base, leaving 14 bases between the germline ends.

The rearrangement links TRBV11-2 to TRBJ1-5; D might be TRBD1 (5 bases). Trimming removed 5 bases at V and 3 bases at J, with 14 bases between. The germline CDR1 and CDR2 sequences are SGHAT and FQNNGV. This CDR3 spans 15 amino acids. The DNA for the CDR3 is TGTGCCAGCAGCCCCGCCGGGGGGATCAATCAGCCCCAGCATTTT. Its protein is CASSPAGGINQPQHF.

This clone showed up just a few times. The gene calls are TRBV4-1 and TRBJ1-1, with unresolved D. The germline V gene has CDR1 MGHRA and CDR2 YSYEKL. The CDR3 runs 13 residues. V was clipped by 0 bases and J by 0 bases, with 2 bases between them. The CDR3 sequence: CASSQDLNTEAFF. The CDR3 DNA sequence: TGCGCCAGCAGCCAAGATCTGAACACTGAAGCTTTCTTT.

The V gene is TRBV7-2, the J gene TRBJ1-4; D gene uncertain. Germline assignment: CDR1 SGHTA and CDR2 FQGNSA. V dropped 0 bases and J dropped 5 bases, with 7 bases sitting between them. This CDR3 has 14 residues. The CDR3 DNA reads TGTGCCAGCAGCTTAGCGGGCAGAAATGAAAAACTGTTTTTT. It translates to CASSLAGRNEKLFF.

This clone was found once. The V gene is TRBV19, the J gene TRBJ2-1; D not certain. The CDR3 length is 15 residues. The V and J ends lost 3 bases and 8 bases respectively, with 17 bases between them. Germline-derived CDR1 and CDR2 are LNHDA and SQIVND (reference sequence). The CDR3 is CASSMVFLGIDEQFF. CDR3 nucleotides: TGTGCCAGTAGTATGGTCTTTCTTGGTATCGATGAGCAGTTCTTC.

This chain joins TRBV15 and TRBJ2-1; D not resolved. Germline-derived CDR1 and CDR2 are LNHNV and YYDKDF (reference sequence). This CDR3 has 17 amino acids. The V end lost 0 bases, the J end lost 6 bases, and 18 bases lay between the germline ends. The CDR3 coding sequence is TGTGCCACCAGCAGAGATATGGTGGGAATCATACTCAATGAGCAGTTCTTC. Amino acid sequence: CATSRDMVGIILNEQFF.

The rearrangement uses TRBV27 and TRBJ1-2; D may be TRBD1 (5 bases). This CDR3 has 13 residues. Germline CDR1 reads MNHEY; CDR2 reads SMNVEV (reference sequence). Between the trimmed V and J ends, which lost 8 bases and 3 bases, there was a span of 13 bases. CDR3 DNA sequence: TGTGCCAGCGGACGGGACTCATACTATGGCTACACCTTC. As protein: CASGRDSYYGYTF.